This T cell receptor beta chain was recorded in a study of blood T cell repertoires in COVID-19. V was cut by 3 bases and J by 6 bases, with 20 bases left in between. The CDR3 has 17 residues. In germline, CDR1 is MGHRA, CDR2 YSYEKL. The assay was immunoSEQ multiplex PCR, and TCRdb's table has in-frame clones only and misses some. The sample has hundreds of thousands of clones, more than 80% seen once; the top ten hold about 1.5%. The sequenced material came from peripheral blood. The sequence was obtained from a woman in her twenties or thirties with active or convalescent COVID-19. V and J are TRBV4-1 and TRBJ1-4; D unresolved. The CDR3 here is CASSHKPPQAVDEKLFF. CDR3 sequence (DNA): TGCGCCAGCAGCCATAAACCGCCTCAGGCTGTCGATGAAAAACTGTTTTTT.